This T cell receptor beta chain was captured by sequencing in a study of cytomegalovirus exposure and HLA in healthy donors. PCR used 60 Vbeta primers and 13 Jbeta primers. The repertoire was sequenced with immunoSEQ multiplex PCR; TCRdb's copy has only in-frame clones and lacks some. The sample contains more than 85,000 clones, 76% of which appear only once. Points from the study as a whole: A later analysis linked a missense DCLRE1C variant to TCR beta V- and J-gene trimming. Later analysis suggested links between common viral pathogens and several top significant clusters. Information on immune exposure was restricted to one variable (CMV serostatus).

There are 15 residues in the CDR3. Trimming took 1 base from V and 7 from J, leaving 14 bases between them. From germline, CDR1 is SEHNR and CDR2 FQNEAQ (reference sequence). About this clone itself: Its target is not known.

The V call is TRBV7-9, the J call TRBJ2-1, with TRBD1 as a possible D gene (7 bases). The material sequenced was PBMCs. This receptor was taken from a man aged 35 to 55 in good health and CMV-seronegative. Here the CDR3 DNA reads TGTGCCAGCAGCTTAGAGGGGGGACAGAGAAATGAGCAGTTCTTC. This codes for CASSLEGGQRNEQFF. The variable domain in full, with the rest retrieved from reference TRBV7-9 and TRBJ2-1, is DTGVSQNPRHKITKRGQNVTFRCDPISEHNRLYWYRQTLGQGPEFLTYFQNEAQLEKSRLLSDRFSAERPKGSFSTLEIQRTEQGDSAMYLCASSLEGGQRNEQFFGPGTRLTVL.